Shown below are 19 T cell receptor beta chains from a single sample sequenced in a study of response to subunit inactivated influenza vaccine. MiXCR was run by TCRdb on the RT-PCR reads, yielding one entry per CDR3 protein. Seen here are about 520,000 distinct CDR3 sequences, approximately 7.8% observed once, and the top ten hold around 13%. The sequencing used PBMCs from blood, collected around 25 months after vaccination. These receptors originate from a man aged 50 to 69 who received an inactivated influenza vaccine.

This clonotype was seen repeatedly, ten times or more. This sequence joins TRBV28 and TRBJ2-2; D gene ambiguous. This CDR3 is 14 amino acids long. CDR1 and CDR2 (germline): MDHEN, SYDVKM. V lost 6 bases and J lost 2, with 10 bases in between. DNA for the CDR3: TGTGCCAGCAGACAAGGTTCAAACACCGGGGAGCTGTTTTTT. Protein sequence: CASRQGSNTGELFF. Using reference TRBV28 and TRBJ2-2 for the parts outside the CDR3, the full variable domain is DVKVTQSSRYLVKRTGEKVFLECVQDMDHENMFWYRQDPGLGLRLIYFSYDVKMKEKGDIPEGYSVSREKKERFSLILESASTNQTSMYLCASRQGSNTGELFFGEGSRLTVL.

The J gene is TRBJ2-3, the V gene TRBV19; tentative D call: TRBD1 (6 bases). This CDR3 region has 15 residues. V lost 2 bases and J lost 0, with 9 bases in between. Per the germline V gene, CDR1 is LNHDA and CDR2 is SQIVND (reference sequence). CDR3 in DNA: TGTGCCAGTAGTATACAGGGGTCTAGCACAGATACGCAGTATTTT. It yields the protein CASSIQGSSTDTQYF. Combining the CDR3 with reference TRBV19 and TRBJ2-3 gives the whole variable domain DGGITQSPKYLFRKEGQNVTLSCEQNLNHDAMYWYRQDPGQGLRLIYYSQIVNDFQKGDIAEGYSVSREKKESFPLTVTSAQKNPTAFYLCASSIQGSSTDTQYFGPGTRLTVL.

In this sample, this clonotype turned up a few times. This chain joins TRBV30 and TRBJ2-1; 12 positions match TRBD2. The CDR3 runs to 15 residues. Germline V gene sequence: CDR1 GTSNPN, CDR2 SVGIG (reference sequence). After removal of 8 bases from V and 0 bases from J, the junction contained 5 bases not matched to a gene. The CDR3 DNA is TGTGCCAGAGGACTAGCGGGGAACTCCTACAATGAGCAGTTCTTC. It encodes CARGLAGNSYNEQFF.

The chain uses TRBV5-1 and TRBJ2-4; perhaps TRBD1 as D (6 bases). Per germline, CDR1 SGHRS and CDR2 YFSETQ. V was shortened by 4 bases and J by 2 bases, with 13 bases between the two germline ends. This CDR3 comprises 15 residues. CDR3 DNA: TGCGCCAGCAGCCTACAGGGTGGGACCAAAAACATTCAGTACTTC. It yields the protein CASSLQGGTKNIQYF.

This clonotype has at least ten counts. The chain combines TRBV3-1 with TRBJ1-2, with TRBD1 matching over 7 bases. This CDR3 comprises 15 residues. J was trimmed by 4 bases and V by 1 base; bases with no gene match: 6. The germline V gene has CDR1 LGHDT and CDR2 YNNKEL (reference sequence). CDR3 loop: CASSQVDRNLYGYTF. The CDR3 bases are TGTGCCAGCAGCCAAGTGGACAGGAACCTCTATGGCTACACCTTC.

The chain employs TRBV27 and TRBJ2-3; maybe TRBD2 (6 bases). V lost 10 bases and J 5 bases, leaving 25 bases between the germline ends. CDR3 length: 16 amino acids. Germline assignment: CDR1 MNHEY and CDR2 SMNVEV (reference sequence). CDR3 amino acids: CATLLRGYPGGDTQYF. The CDR3, as DNA: TGTGCCACCCTGCTCCGCGGCTACCCCGGGGGAGATACGCAGTATTTT.

This clonotype showed up just a few times. The J gene is TRBJ1-4, the V gene TRBV27; 7 bases align to TRBD1. V was clipped by 6 bases and J by 0 bases; unmatched bases: 16. This CDR3 has 19 amino acids. The V gene's germline CDR1 is MNHEY and CDR2 SMNVEV (reference sequence). CDR3 amino acids: CASSRFSNRGLATNEKLFF. In nucleotides, the CDR3 is TGTGCCAGCAGCCGATTCTCTAATAGGGGGCTTGCAACTAATGAAAAACTGTTTTTT.

This clonotype showed up many times. V is TRBV7-2 and J is TRBJ2-7, with TRBD1 identical over 7 bases. The CDR3 totals 15 residues. Germline V CDR1 and CDR2: SGHTA, FQGNSA. J gave up 3 bases and V 4 bases, and 9 bases lay outside the gene matches. The CDR3 region has the DNA TGTGCCAGCAGCTCGGACAGGCTATCCTTCTACGAGCAGTACTTC. Amino acid sequence: CASSSDRLSFYEQYF.

This clonotype has at least ten counts. The chain uses TRBV12-3 or TRBV12-4 and TRBJ1-1; D is unresolved. The CDR3 has 12 residues. Trimming shortened V by 5 bases and J by 8 bases, and 12 bases separated the two germline ends. CDR3: CASSPSRLEAFF. Here the CDR3 DNA reads TGTGCCAGCAGTCCATCGCGCCTCGAAGCTTTCTTT.

This clonotype was observed a few times. The V and J genes are TRBV7-3 and TRBJ2-1, with no clear D. The CDR3 contains 14 residues. CDR1 is SGHTA, CDR2 FQGTGA, per germline. The ends were cut back, 0 bases at V and 4 bases at J, with 7 bases in the middle. DNA for the CDR3: TGTGCCAGCAGCTTAACGAGCAGATACAATGAGCAGTTCTTC. This codes for CASSLTSRYNEQFF.

This clonotype showed up just a few times. The rearrangement links TRBV6-9 to TRBJ2-7, with 9 positions matching TRBD2. CDR1 is MNHGY, CDR2 SVAAGI, per germline. CDR3 size: 17 residues. V was pared by 1 base and J by 0 bases, with 7 bases of the junction left unmatched. The CDR3 is CASSYLKAGGSSYEQYF. The CDR3 DNA reads TGTGCCAGCAGTTATTTAAAAGCGGGAGGCAGCTCCTACGAGCAGTACTTC.

This clonotype has a handful of counts. The V and J genes are TRBV2 and TRBJ1-2, with a possible D match to TRBD1 (5 bases). This CDR3 region has 14 residues. The V end lost 3 bases, the J end lost 12 bases, and 20 bases lay between the germline ends. Germline CDR1 and CDR2: SNHLY and FYNNEI. CDR3 sequence (DNA): TGTGCCAGCAGTGATGAAGGGACGGGACCTGAAAACACCTTC. As protein: CASSDEGTGPENTF. Drawing the rest from reference TRBV2 and TRBJ1-2, the complete variable domain is EPEVTQTPSHQVTQMGQEVILRCVPISNHLYFYWYRQILGQKVEFLVSFYNNEISEKSEIFDDQFSVERPDGSNFTLKIRSTKLEDSAMYFCASSDEGTGPENTFGSGTRLTVV.

This clonotype was counted many times. The rearrangement links TRBV6-5 to TRBJ1-1, with no clear D. Germline lookup yields CDR1 MNHEY and CDR2 SVGAGI. Trimming left V 3 bases short and J 3 bases short, with 8 bases between. This CDR3 contains 13 residues. CDR3 bases: TGTGCCAGCAGTTATTATCCTTACACTGAAGCTTTCTTT. This gives the protein CASSYYPYTEAFF.

The sample holds a few counts of this clonotype. The gene calls are TRBV5-1 and TRBJ2-7; tentatively, D is TRBD1 or TRBD2 (6 bases each). This CDR3 is 14 amino acids long. With 4 bases removed from V and 6 bases from J, the gap between germline ends came to 17 bases. Germline CDR1 is SGHRS and CDR2 is YFSETQ. CDR3 DNA sequence: TGCGCCAGCAGCCCACAGGGTGCCGGGGGCGAGCAGTACTTC. It codes for CASSPQGAGGEQYF.

This clonotype was seen a few times. The V and J genes are TRBV2 and TRBJ2-1, with D perhaps given as TRBD1 or TRBD2 (5 bases each). CDR1 and CDR2 (germline): SNHLY, FYNNEI. The CDR3 loop spans 16 amino acids. V was pared by 7 bases and J by 0 bases, with 16 bases between. In DNA form, the CDR3 reads TGTGCCAGCACTTTCATTGGGGGAAGCTCCTACAATGAGCAGTTCTTC. Protein product: CASTFIGGSSYNEQFF.

J is TRBJ2-5 and V is TRBV5-1, with 13 bases matching TRBD2. Germline CDR1 SGHRS, CDR2 YFSETQ. The CDR3 is 17 residues long. The J segment lost 8 bases and the V segment lost 1 base, leaving 11 bases of the junction unmatched. CDR3 amino acids: CASSLTSGGAIGRTQYF. The CDR3 region has the DNA TGCGCCAGCAGCTTGACTAGCGGGGGGGCAATCGGGAGAACCCAGTACTTC.

This clonotype showed up many times. The V gene is TRBV7-9, the J gene TRBJ2-3, with D possibly TRBD1 on 6 matching bases. Germline-derived CDR1 and CDR2 are SEHNR and FQNEAQ (reference sequence). CDR3 length equals 16 residues. V gave up 4 bases and J gave up 4 bases, with 18 bases separating them. CDR3 sequence (DNA): TGTGCCAGCAGCTCCTTGGTCCAGGGGTTCGCAGATACGCAGTATTTT. It translates to CASSSLVQGFADTQYF.

This clonotype was seen a few times. The rearrangement uses TRBV2 and TRBJ2-7; the match to TRBD1 covers 7 bases. This CDR3 has 13 amino acids. Germline V lookup: CDR1 SNHLY, CDR2 FYNNEI. The ends lost 3 bases at V and 4 bases at J; junction bases unmatched: 3. CDR3: CASSELQGYEQYF. The CDR3 DNA is TGTGCCAGCAGTGAGTTACAGGGGTACGAGCAGTACTTC.

The sample holds a few counts of this clonotype. The chain has TRBV20-1 and TRBJ1-4; 9 bases are shared with TRBD1. Trimming took 3 bases from V and 6 from J; bases not matched to a gene: 8. Germline V CDR1 and CDR2: DFQATT, SNEGSKA (reference sequence). CDR3 length: 15 amino acids. The CDR3 sequence is CSASGNRGQHEKLFF. The CDR3, as DNA: TGCAGTGCTAGTGGAAACAGGGGGCAACATGAAAAACTGTTTTTT.